These T cell receptor beta chains were read from a single sample in a study of blood T cells in healthy people across ages. TCRdb independently ran MiXCR on the 5' RACE reads; one entry per CDR3 protein. The sample carries roughly 1,500,000 distinct CDR3 sequences, around 35% recorded once. Sequencing input: blood. The receptors stem from a woman aged 25 to 39 in good health. Each CDR3 is given with its conserved first and last residue. Each record gives: V gene, clone size, J gene, D gene, CDR3 DNA, CDR3 protein. A D gene is named only where the DNA matches it firmly. Where a row states a size, it is once, few, many or the class of an expanded clone; other rows omit it.

v_call: TRBV9
clone_size: few
j_call: TRBJ2-7
d_call: TRBD2
cdr3_nt: TGTGCCAGCAGCGTAAGGACTAGCGGGGGAACCTTGTACTTC
cdr3_aa: CASSVRTSGGTLYF

v_call: TRBV7-2
clone_size: NA
j_call: TRBJ2-1
d_call: TRBD2
cdr3_nt: TGTGCCAGCAGCCCGATAGCGGGAGATGAGCAGTTCTTC
cdr3_aa: CASSPIAGDEQFF

v_call: TRBV6-5
clone_size: few
j_call: TRBJ2-7
d_call: TRBD1
cdr3_nt: TGTGCCAGCAGACCACCCTCCGGACAGGGTTACGAGCAGTACTTC
cdr3_aa: CASRPPSGQGYEQYF

v_call: TRBV7-9
clone_size: many
j_call: TRBJ2-1
d_call: NA
cdr3_nt: TGTGCCAGCAGCACGCAACGGTCATCCCTCACCTACAATGAGCAGTTCTTC
cdr3_aa: CASSTQRSSLTYNEQFF

v_call: TRBV7-3
clone_size: few
j_call: TRBJ1-1
d_call: NA
cdr3_nt: TGTGCCAGCAGCTTAACGTTCGGACGGGACACTGAAGCTTTCTTT
cdr3_aa: CASSLTFGRDTEAFF

v_call: TRBV9
clone_size: many
j_call: TRBJ2-7
d_call: TRBD1
cdr3_nt: TGTGCCAGCAGCGTGGGGACAGGGACCTACGAGCAGTACTTC
cdr3_aa: CASSVGTGTYEQYF

v_call: TRBV20-1
clone_size: many
j_call: TRBJ2-7
d_call: NA
cdr3_nt: TGCAGTGCTATTGAAGGAGGGGGAGCCTACGAGCAGTACTTC
cdr3_aa: CSAIEGGGAYEQYF

v_call: TRBV20-1
clone_size: many
j_call: TRBJ2-5
d_call: TRBD2
cdr3_nt: TGCAGTGCCACCGGGACTAGCGGAGTGGGAGAGACCCAGTACTTC
cdr3_aa: CSATGTSGVGETQYF

v_call: TRBV29-1
clone_size: NA
j_call: TRBJ2-2
d_call: TRBD1
cdr3_nt: TGCAGCGTTGAGGGAGAGACAGGGTCGAACACCGGGGAGCTGTTTTTT
cdr3_aa: CSVEGETGSNTGELFF

v_call: TRBV20-1
clone_size: many
j_call: TRBJ2-5
d_call: NA
cdr3_nt: TGCAGTGCTATGCCAGGGGAACAAGAGACCCAGTACTTC
cdr3_aa: CSAMPGEQETQYF

v_call: TRBV27
clone_size: NA
j_call: TRBJ1-2
d_call: TRBD1
cdr3_nt: TGTGCCAGCAGGGAGGGGGCCGGTGGCTACACCTTC
cdr3_aa: CASREGAGGYTF

v_call: TRBV20-1
clone_size: many
j_call: TRBJ2-3
d_call: TRBD2
cdr3_nt: TGCAGTGCTCCCGGGACTAGCGGGAGCACAGATACGCAGTATTTT
cdr3_aa: CSAPGTSGSTDTQYF

v_call: TRBV5-1
clone_size: NA
j_call: TRBJ1-4
d_call: NA
cdr3_nt: TGCGCCAGCAGCCCGGGACAAACGATTTATAATGAAAAACTGTTTTTT
cdr3_aa: CASSPGQTIYNEKLFF

v_call: TRBV20-1
clone_size: NA
j_call: TRBJ1-1
d_call: NA
cdr3_nt: TGCAGTGCTCTCCCCTCCAGGACCATGAACACTGAAGCTTTCTTT
cdr3_aa: CSALPSRTMNTEAFF

v_call: TRBV6-1
clone_size: NA
j_call: TRBJ2-1
d_call: NA
cdr3_nt: TGTGCCAGCAGTAGAAGGAGCAATGAGCAGTTCTTC
cdr3_aa: CASSRRSNEQFF

v_call: TRBV5-1
clone_size: few
j_call: TRBJ2-3
d_call: NA
cdr3_nt: TGCGCCAGCAGATCGACTAGCACAGATACGCAGTATTTT
cdr3_aa: CASRSTSTDTQYF

v_call: TRBV10-3
clone_size: NA
j_call: TRBJ2-3
d_call: TRBD2
cdr3_nt: TGTGCCATCCGTGCTACTAGCGGGATTAGAGATATGCAGTATTTT
cdr3_aa: CAIRATSGIRDMQYF

v_call: TRBV19
clone_size: NA
j_call: TRBJ2-7
d_call: TRBD2
cdr3_nt: TGTGCCAGTAGTATAGTCGGGACTAGCGTAAGCGAGCAGTACTTC
cdr3_aa: CASSIVGTSVSEQYF

v_call: TRBV15
clone_size: few
j_call: TRBJ2-3
d_call: NA
cdr3_nt: TGTGCCACCAGCAGAGATCGTCCCAGCGGCACAGATACGCAGTATTTT
cdr3_aa: CATSRDRPSGTDTQYF